The present TCR beta chain was sequenced within a study of technical replicates of blood from a few donors. TCRdb keeps only in-frame clones here, not all; method: immunoSEQ multiplex PCR. The table records some 80,000 clones, about 94% of them present only once. The CDR3 extends over 15 amino acids. V lost 0 bases and J 6 bases, leaving 13 bases between the germline ends. CDR1 and CDR2 (germline): SGHRS, YFSETQ. The specimen sequenced was T cells isolated from PBMCs. The sequence was collected from a human donor in good health. The chain combines TRBV5-1 with TRBJ1-5; D is ambiguous. CDR3 sequence (DNA): TGCGCCAGCAGCTTGGGCTCAGGTGAGGGTCAGCCCCAGCATTTT. It codes for CASSLGSGEGQPQHF.